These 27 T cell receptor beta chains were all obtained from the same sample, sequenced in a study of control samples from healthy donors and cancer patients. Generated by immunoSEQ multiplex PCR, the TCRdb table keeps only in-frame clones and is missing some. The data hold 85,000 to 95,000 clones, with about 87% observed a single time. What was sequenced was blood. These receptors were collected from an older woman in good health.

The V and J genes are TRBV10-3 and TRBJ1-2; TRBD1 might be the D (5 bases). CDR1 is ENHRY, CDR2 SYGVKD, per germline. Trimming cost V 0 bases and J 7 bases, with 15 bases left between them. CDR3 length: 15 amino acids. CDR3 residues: CAISESRPGTGGYTF. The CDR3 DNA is TGTGCCATCAGTGAGTCGCGCCCGGGGACGGGTGGCTACACCTTC.

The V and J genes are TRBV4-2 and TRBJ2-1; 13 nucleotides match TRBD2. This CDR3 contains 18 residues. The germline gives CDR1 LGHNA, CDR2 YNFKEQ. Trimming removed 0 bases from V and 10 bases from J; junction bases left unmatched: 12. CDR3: CASSQDRGATSGGYEQFF. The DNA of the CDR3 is TGTGCCAGCAGCCAAGATAGAGGGGCGACTAGCGGGGGGTACGAGCAGTTCTTC.

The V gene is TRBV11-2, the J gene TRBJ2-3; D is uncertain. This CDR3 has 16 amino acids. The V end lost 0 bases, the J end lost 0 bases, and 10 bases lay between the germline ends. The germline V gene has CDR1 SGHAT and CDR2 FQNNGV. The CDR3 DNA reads TGTGCCAGCAGCTTAGAAGAGATGTGGAGCACAGATACGCAGTATTTT. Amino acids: CASSLEEMWSTDTQYF.

CDR3 sequence reads: CASSSGGTMNTEAFF. In DNA form, the CDR3 reads TGTGCCAGCAGCTCGGGGGGCACCATGAACACTGAAGCTTTCTTT. The rearrangement uses TRBV5-4 and TRBJ1-1; D perhaps matches TRBD1 (6 bases). Trimming took 3 bases from V and 0 from J, leaving 12 bases between them. Germline CDR1 and CDR2: SGHNT and YYREEE (reference sequence). The CDR3 consists of 15 residues.

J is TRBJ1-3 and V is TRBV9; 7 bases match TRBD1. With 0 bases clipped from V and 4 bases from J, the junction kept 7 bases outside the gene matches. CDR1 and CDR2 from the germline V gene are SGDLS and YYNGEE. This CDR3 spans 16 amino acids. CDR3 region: CASSVGEGALGNTIYF. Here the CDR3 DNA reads TGTGCCAGCAGCGTAGGAGAGGGGGCGCTCGGAAACACCATATATTTT. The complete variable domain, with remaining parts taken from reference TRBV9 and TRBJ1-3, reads DSGVTQTPKHLITATGQRVTLRCSPRSGDLSVYWYQQSLDQGLQFLIQYYNGEERAKGNILERFSAQQFPDLHSELNLSSLELGDSALYFCASSVGEGALGNTIYFGEGSWLTVV.

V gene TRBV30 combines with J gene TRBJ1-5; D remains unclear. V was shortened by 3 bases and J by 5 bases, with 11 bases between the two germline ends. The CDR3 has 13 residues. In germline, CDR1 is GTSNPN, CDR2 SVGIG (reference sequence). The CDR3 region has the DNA TGTGCCTGGAGGTTAAGCACTGATCAGCCCCAGCATTTT. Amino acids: CAWRLSTDQPQHF.

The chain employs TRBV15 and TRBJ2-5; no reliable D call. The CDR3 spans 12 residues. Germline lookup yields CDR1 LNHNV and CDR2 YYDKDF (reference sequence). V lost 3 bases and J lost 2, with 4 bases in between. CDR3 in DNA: TGTGCCACCAGCAGGGGGCAAGAGACCCAGTACTTC. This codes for CATSRGQETQYF.

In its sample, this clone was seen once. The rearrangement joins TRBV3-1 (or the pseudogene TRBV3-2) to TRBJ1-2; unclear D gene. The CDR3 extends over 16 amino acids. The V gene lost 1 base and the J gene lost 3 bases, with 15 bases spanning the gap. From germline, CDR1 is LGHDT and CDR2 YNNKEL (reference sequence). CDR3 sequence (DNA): TGTGCCAGCAGCCAAGGGGAGGGTGTATTTTACTATGGCTACACCTTC. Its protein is CASSQGEGVFYYGYTF.

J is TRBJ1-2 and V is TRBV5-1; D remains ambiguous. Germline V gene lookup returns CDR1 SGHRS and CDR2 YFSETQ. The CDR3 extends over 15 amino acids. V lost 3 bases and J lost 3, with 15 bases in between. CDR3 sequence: CASSSRPTVDYGYTF. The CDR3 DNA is TGCGCCAGCAGCTCAAGACCGACCGTCGACTATGGCTACACCTTC.

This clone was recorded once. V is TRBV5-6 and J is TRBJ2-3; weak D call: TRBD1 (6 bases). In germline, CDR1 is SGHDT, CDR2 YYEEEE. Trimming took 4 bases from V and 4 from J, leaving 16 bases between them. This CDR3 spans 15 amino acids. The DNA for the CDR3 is TGTGCCAGCAGCCCCTTGGGGGCTACCTCAGATACGCAGTATTTT. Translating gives CASSPLGATSDTQYF.

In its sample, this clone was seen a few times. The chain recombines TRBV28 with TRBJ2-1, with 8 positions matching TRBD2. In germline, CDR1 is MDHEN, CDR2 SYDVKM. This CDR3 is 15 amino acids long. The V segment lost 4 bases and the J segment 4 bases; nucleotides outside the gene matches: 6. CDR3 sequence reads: CASSYPGGGYNEQFF. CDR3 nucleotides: TGTGCCAGCAGTTACCCGGGGGGGGGATACAATGAGCAGTTCTTC.

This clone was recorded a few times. Here the CDR3 DNA reads TGTGCCAGCACCTTAGAGGCCCAGTCTAGGACCGGGGAGCTGTTTTTT. Translation gives CASTLEAQSRTGELFF. The chain couples TRBV9 to TRBJ2-2; no firm D call. Germline V gene data show CDR1 as SGDLS and CDR2 as YYNGEE. Trimming removed 6 bases at V and 5 bases at J, with 20 bases between. CDR3 length equals 16 residues.

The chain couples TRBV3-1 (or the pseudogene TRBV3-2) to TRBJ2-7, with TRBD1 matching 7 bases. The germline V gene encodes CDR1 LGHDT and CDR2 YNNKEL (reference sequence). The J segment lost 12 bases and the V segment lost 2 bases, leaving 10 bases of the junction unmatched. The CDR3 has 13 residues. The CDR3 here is CASSQSRQGQRYF. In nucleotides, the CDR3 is TGTGCCAGCAGCCAAAGCAGACAGGGCCAACGGTACTTC.

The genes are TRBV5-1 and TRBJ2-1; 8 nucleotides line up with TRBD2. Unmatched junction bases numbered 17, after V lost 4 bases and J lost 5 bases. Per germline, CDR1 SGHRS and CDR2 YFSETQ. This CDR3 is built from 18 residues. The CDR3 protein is CASSLHSSGIGTDNEQFF. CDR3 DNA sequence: TGCGCCAGCAGCCTACACAGTAGCGGGATAGGCACCGACAATGAGCAGTTCTTC.

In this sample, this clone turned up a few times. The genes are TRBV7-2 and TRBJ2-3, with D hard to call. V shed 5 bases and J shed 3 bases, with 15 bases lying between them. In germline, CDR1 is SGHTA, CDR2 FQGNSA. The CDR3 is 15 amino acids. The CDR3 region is CASSPDSLGTDTQYF. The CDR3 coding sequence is TGTGCCAGCAGCCCAGACTCCCTGGGAACAGATACGCAGTATTTT.

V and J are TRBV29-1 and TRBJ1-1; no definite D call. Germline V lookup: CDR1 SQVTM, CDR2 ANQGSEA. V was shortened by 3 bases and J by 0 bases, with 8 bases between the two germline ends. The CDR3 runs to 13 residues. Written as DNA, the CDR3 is TGCAGCGTTGATGTAGGAATGAACACTGAAGCTTTCTTT. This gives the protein CSVDVGMNTEAFF.

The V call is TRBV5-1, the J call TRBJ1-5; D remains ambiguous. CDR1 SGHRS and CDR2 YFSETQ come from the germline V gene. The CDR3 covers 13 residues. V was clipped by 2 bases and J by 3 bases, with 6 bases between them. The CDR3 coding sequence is TGCGCCAGCAGCTTCCGACCCAATCAGCCCCAGCATTTT. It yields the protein CASSFRPNQPQHF.

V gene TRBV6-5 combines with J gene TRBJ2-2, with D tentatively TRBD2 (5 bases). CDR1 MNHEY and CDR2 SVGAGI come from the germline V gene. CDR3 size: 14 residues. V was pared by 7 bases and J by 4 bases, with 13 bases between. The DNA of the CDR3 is TGTGCCAGCACGCCGGGGTGGGGCACCGGGGAGCTGTTTTTT. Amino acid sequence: CASTPGWGTGELFF.

CDR3 loop: CASSERTSGADTQYF. In DNA form, the CDR3 reads TGTGCCAGCAGTGAACGAACTAGCGGGGCAGATACGCAGTATTTT. The gene calls are TRBV6-4 and TRBJ2-3; TRBD2 aligns across 10 bases. CDR1 is MRHNA, CDR2 SNTAGT, per germline. The CDR3 runs 15 residues. Trimming removed 3 bases from V and 4 bases from J; junction bases left unmatched: 4.

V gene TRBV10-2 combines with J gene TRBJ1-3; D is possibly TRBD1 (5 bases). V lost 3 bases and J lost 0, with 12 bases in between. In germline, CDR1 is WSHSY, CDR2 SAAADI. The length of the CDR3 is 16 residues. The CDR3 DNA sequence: TGCGCCAGCAGTGAACGGACACCCGGCTCTGGAAACACCATATATTTT. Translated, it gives CASSERTPGSGNTIYF.

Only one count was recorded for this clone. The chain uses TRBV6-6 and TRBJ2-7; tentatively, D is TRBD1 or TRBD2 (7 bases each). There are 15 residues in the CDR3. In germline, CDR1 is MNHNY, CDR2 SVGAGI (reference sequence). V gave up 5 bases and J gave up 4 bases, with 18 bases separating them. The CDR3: CASSTPTGRDYEQYF. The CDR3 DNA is TGTGCCAGCAGTACCCCGACAGGGAGGGATTACGAGCAGTACTTC.

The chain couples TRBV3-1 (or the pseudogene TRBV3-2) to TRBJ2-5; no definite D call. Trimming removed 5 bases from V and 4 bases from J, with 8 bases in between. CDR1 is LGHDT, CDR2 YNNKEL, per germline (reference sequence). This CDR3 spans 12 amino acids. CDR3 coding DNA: TGTGCCAGCAGCGATCGAGTAGAGACCCAGTACTTC. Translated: CASSDRVETQYF.

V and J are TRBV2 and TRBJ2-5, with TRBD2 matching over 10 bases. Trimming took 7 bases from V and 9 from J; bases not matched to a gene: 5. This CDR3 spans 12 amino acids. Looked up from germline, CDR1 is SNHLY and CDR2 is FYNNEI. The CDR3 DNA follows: TGTGCCAGCACAGCGGGGGGGTGGGCCCAGTACTTC. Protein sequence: CASTAGGWAQYF.

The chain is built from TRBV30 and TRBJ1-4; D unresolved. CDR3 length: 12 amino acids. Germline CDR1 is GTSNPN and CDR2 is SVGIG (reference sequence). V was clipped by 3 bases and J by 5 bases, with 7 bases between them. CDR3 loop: CAWSSENEKLFF. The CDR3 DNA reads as TGTGCCTGGAGCAGTGAAAATGAAAAACTGTTTTTT.

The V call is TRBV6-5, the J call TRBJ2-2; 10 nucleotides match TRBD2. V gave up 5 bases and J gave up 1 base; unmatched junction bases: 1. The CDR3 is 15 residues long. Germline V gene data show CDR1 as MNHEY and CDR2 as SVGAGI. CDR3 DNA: TGTGCCAGCAGTATAGCGGGGGGGAACACCGGGGAGCTGTTTTTT. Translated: CASSIAGGNTGELFF.

CDR3 loop: CASSIDVGLQNTEAFF. The CDR3 nucleotides read TGTGCCAGTAGTATAGATGTCGGTCTTCAAAACACTGAAGCTTTCTTT. The chain carries TRBV19 and TRBJ1-1, with D uncertain. With 0 bases removed from V and 2 bases from J, the gap between germline ends came to 13 bases. This CDR3 spans 16 amino acids. Germline CDR1 LNHDA, CDR2 SQIVND (reference sequence).

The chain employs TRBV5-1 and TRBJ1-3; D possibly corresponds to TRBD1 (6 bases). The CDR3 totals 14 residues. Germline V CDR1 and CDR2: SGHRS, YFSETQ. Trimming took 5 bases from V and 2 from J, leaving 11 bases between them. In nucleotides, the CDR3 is TGCGCCAGCAGGCCAGGGACAACTGGAAACACCATATATTTT. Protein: CASRPGTTGNTIYF.